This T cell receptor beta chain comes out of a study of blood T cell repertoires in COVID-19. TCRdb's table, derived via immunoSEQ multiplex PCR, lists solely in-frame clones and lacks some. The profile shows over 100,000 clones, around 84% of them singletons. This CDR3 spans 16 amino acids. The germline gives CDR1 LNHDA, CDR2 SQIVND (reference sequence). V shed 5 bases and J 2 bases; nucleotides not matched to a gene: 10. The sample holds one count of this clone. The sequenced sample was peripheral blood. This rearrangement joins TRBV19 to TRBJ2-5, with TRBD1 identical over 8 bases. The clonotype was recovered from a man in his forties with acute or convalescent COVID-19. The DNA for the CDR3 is TGTGCCAGTAGTCCCGGGACAGGCCTCAGGCAAGAGACCCAGTACTTC. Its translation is CASSPGTGLRQETQYF.